The TCR beta chain under discussion was sequenced for a study of cytomegalovirus exposure and HLA in healthy donors. Unrecorded immune exposures were likely, despite nominal health at sampling. Use of 60 Vbeta and 13 Jbeta primers characterized the PCR. Generated by immunoSEQ multiplex PCR, the TCRdb table keeps only in-frame clones and is missing some. The repertoire holds over 120,000 clones, with 75% to 80% as singletons. Findings and limits, study-wide: Cytomegalovirus status was reportedly diagnosed by the classifier with high sensitivity and specificity. Prior analysis indicated that the majority of TCR beta V segments exhibited productivity approximately 87% or approximately 30% of the time.

About this clone itself: The antigen remains undetermined.

The CDR3 is 13 residues long. Germline CDR1 MNHNS, CDR2 SASEGT. V was shortened by 7 bases and J by 10 bases, with 14 bases between the two germline ends. This clonotype originated in a woman aged 18-29 years in good health and CMV-seropositive. This sequence joins TRBV6-1 and TRBJ2-6, with D possibly TRBD2 on 5 matching bases. What was sequenced was PBMCs. For the CDR3, the DNA is TGTGCCAGCACCCCAGGAGGCTTGAACGTCCTGACTTTC. Residues: CASTPGGLNVLTF.